Below are 30 T cell receptor beta chains sequenced from a single sample in a study of blood T cell repertoires in COVID-19. This table comes from immunoSEQ multiplex PCR, and its TCRdb copy is limited to in-frame clones, with some not included. The sample holds about 370,000 clones, roughly nine tenths seen once. The sample was peripheral blood. The receptors here all came from a woman in her twenties or thirties with COVID-19, enrolled during active disease.

This clone was found once. V is TRBV7-6 and J is TRBJ2-3, with D possibly being TRBD2 (6 bases). Between the trimmed V and J ends, which lost 0 bases and 4 bases, there was a span of 14 bases. Germline lookup yields CDR1 SGHVS and CDR2 FNYEAQ. The CDR3 consists of 16 residues. In DNA, the CDR3 is TGTGCCAGCAGCTTAGCGCTGTTGGAGGGCCCAGATACGCAGTATTTT. Amino acid sequence: CASSLALLEGPDTQYF.

The chain combines TRBV7-8 with TRBJ2-2; 10 nucleotides match TRBD2. The germline V gene encodes CDR1 SGHVS and CDR2 FQNEAQ. The V segment lost 1 base and the J segment 3 bases; nucleotides outside the gene matches: 8. The CDR3 is 18 residues long. CDR3 DNA sequence: TGTGCCAGCAGCTTAGATTGGGCTAGCGGGGGCGACACCGGGGAGCTGTTTTTT. Its translation is CASSLDWASGGDTGELFF.

The gene calls are TRBV15 and TRBJ2-1; 11 bases match TRBD2. V trimming: 2 bases; J trimming: 6 bases; junction bases outside the gene matches: 3. In germline, CDR1 is LNHNV, CDR2 YYDKDF (reference sequence). CDR3 length: 15 amino acids. The CDR3 region is CATSRKTSGVNEQFF. DNA for the CDR3: TGTGCCACCAGCAGAAAGACTAGCGGGGTCAATGAGCAGTTCTTC. The full variable domain, completed using reference TRBV15 and TRBJ2-1, is DAMVIQNPRYQVTQFGKPVTLSCSQTLNHNVMYWYQQKSSQAPKLLFHYYDKDFNNEADTPDNFQSRRPNTSFCFLDIRSPGLGDTAMYLCATSRKTSGVNEQFFGPGTRLTVL.

The chain is built from TRBV4-1 and TRBJ2-2, with 8 bases that match TRBD2. Losses at the gene ends were 3 bases for V and 5 bases for J; bases not matched to a gene: 8. CDR3 length equals 16 residues. Germline V gene sequence: CDR1 MGHRA, CDR2 YSYEKL. DNA for the CDR3: TGCGCCAGCAGCCACGGGGACGGGGGGGCGACCGGGGAGCTGTTTTTT. It is translated as CASSHGDGGATGELFF.

This chain connects TRBV4-2 to TRBJ2-7; 11 bases line up with TRBD2. Germline V lookup: CDR1 LGHNA, CDR2 YNFKEQ. V shed 5 bases and J 7 bases; nucleotides not matched to a gene: 10. This CDR3 comprises 15 residues. The CDR3 loop is CASSKTSGGAGEQYF. Here the CDR3 DNA reads TGTGCCAGCAGCAAAACTAGCGGGGGCGCAGGGGAGCAGTACTTC.

The gene calls are TRBV11-3 and TRBJ2-7, with D possibly TRBD1 on 5 matching bases. Trimming left V 2 bases short and J 0 bases short, with 8 bases between. Germline loops: CDR1 SGHNT, CDR2 YENEEA. The CDR3 sequence is 14 residues long. In DNA form, the CDR3 reads TGTGCCAGCAGCTTACAGGGCAACTCCTACGAGCAGTACTTC. Translating it yields CASSLQGNSYEQYF.

The chain recombines TRBV7-2 with TRBJ1-1, with D perhaps TRBD1 (6 bases). The length of the CDR3 is 15 residues. V dropped 5 bases and J dropped 1 base, with 14 bases sitting between them. The V gene's germline CDR1 is SGHTA and CDR2 FQGNSA. The CDR3 region has the DNA TGTGCCAGCAGCGTGACGGGACACACGAACACTGAAGCTTTCTTT. Protein: CASSVTGHTNTEAFF.

The V gene is TRBV12-5, the J gene TRBJ2-3; 7 bases fit TRBD2. Unmatched junction bases numbered 8, after V lost 3 bases and J lost 2 bases. The CDR3 has 16 residues. CDR1 is LGHNT and CDR2 is FRNRAP in the germline V gene. For the CDR3, the DNA is TGTGCTAGTGGTTTCAGCCTAGCGGAAATCACAGATACGCAGTATTTT. Its protein is CASGFSLAEITDTQYF.

The chain employs TRBV19 and TRBJ1-5; weak D call: TRBD1 (5 bases). V was pared by 7 bases and J by 6 bases, with 10 bases between. Germline lookup yields CDR1 LNHDA and CDR2 SQIVND (reference sequence). This CDR3 is 12 amino acids long. Here the CDR3 reads CASKQGFQPQHF. The CDR3 DNA reads TGTGCCAGTAAGCAGGGATTTCAGCCCCAGCATTTT. The full variable domain, with the rest looked up from reference TRBV19 and TRBJ1-5, is DGGITQSPKYLFRKEGQNVTLSCEQNLNHDAMYWYRQDPGQGLRLIYYSQIVNDFQKGDIAEGYSVSREKKESFPLTVTSAQKNPTAFYLCASKQGFQPQHFGDGTRLSIL.

The chain employs TRBV7-9 and TRBJ1-4, with D possibly being TRBD1 (6 bases). The CDR3 is made up of 15 amino acids. The germline gives CDR1 SEHNR, CDR2 FQNEAQ (reference sequence). The V gene lost 5 bases and the J gene lost 7 bases, with 17 bases spanning the gap. The CDR3 DNA reads TGTGCCAGCAGCCCGCCCGGGGGCGGGGGTGAAAAACTGTTTTTT. Amino acid sequence: CASSPPGGGGEKLFF. The full variable domain, with the rest looked up from reference TRBV7-9 and TRBJ1-4, is DTGVSQNPRHKITKRGQNVTFRCDPISEHNRLYWYRQTLGQGPEFLTYFQNEAQLEKSRLLSDRFSAERPKGSFSTLEIQRTEQGDSAMYLCASSPPGGGGEKLFFGSGTQLSVL.

This sequence joins TRBV7-8 and TRBJ1-1, with D hard to call. Trimming left V 1 base short and J 6 bases short, with 15 bases between. Looked up from germline, CDR1 is SGHVS and CDR2 is FQNEAQ. This CDR3 comprises 15 residues. The CDR3 protein is CASSLVAGLGAEAFF. CDR3 in DNA: TGTGCCAGCAGCTTAGTGGCGGGATTAGGCGCTGAAGCTTTCTTT.

V usage is TRBV5-1 and J usage is TRBJ1-2, with D tentatively TRBD1 (6 bases). The germline V gene encodes CDR1 SGHRS and CDR2 YFSETQ. V was clipped by 4 bases and J by 5 bases, with 12 bases between them. This CDR3 region has 13 residues. CDR3 sequence reads: CASSATGSYGYTF. CDR3 bases: TGCGCCAGCAGCGCAACAGGGTCATATGGCTACACCTTC.

The gene calls are TRBV7-9 and TRBJ2-5; weak D call: TRBD1 (5 bases). With 5 bases removed from V and 1 base from J, the gap between germline ends came to 17 bases. This CDR3 is 16 amino acids long. The germline gives CDR1 SEHNR, CDR2 FQNEAQ (reference sequence). CDR3 amino acids: CASSLGPKLTQETQYF. CDR3 coding DNA: TGTGCCAGCAGCCTGGGGCCGAAGCTGACCCAAGAGACCCAGTACTTC.

This sequence joins TRBV28 and TRBJ1-5; D perhaps matches TRBD1 (6 bases). V was clipped by 3 bases and J by 3 bases, with 12 bases between them. Germline loops: CDR1 MDHEN, CDR2 SYDVKM. The CDR3 covers 15 residues. The CDR3 DNA reads as TGTGCCAGCAGTTTGGCGGGGGCGGACAATCAGCCCCAGCATTTT. It yields the protein CASSLAGADNQPQHF.

V gene TRBV27 combines with J gene TRBJ2-7; perhaps TRBD1 as D (6 bases). V lost 2 bases, J lost 6 bases, and 11 bases lay in between. The CDR3 spans 13 residues. CDR1 and CDR2 (germline): MNHEY, SMNVEV (reference sequence). The CDR3 DNA is TGTGCCAGCAGTTTAGGCAGGGGCAGCGAGCAGTACTTC. This sequence encodes CASSLGRGSEQYF.

The rearrangement joins TRBV6-2 or TRBV6-3 to TRBJ2-1, with TRBD2 identical over 12 bases. The trim removed 7 bases at V and 14 bases at J, leaving 12 bases unmatched. Germline values: CDR1 MNHEY, CDR2 SVGEGT. This CDR3 spans 14 amino acids. CDR3 region: CASTPAASGGAEFF. CDR3 DNA sequence: TGTGCCAGCACCCCTGCGGCTAGCGGGGGGGCCGAGTTCTTC.

This CDR3 reads CASSQQGMRTYEQYF. Here the CDR3 DNA reads TGTGCCAGCAGCCAACAGGGGATGAGGACCTACGAGCAGTACTTC. The chain carries TRBV3-1 (or the pseudogene TRBV3-2) and TRBJ2-7; tentatively, D is TRBD1 (6 bases). Germline lookup yields CDR1 LGHDT and CDR2 YNNKEL (reference sequence). Trimming shortened V by 2 bases and J by 2 bases, and 13 bases separated the two germline ends. This CDR3 is built from 15 residues.

The chain joins TRBV20-1 to TRBJ2-1; 11 bases fit TRBD2. The CDR3 has 14 amino acids. The junction had 6 bases not matched to a gene; V was cut back by 3 bases and J by 8 bases. The germline gives CDR1 DFQATT, CDR2 SNEGSKA (reference sequence). CDR3 in DNA: TGCAGTGCTAGTAGCGGGGGGGCCGCGGATGAGCAGTTCTTC. Translated, it gives CSASSGGAADEQFF.

V is TRBV7-2 and J is TRBJ1-5, with D possibly being TRBD1 (5 bases). The ends were cut back, 5 bases at V and 2 bases at J, with 7 bases in the middle. This CDR3 has 13 amino acids. CDR1 and CDR2 from the germline V gene are SGHTA and FQGNSA. In DNA form, the CDR3 reads TGTGCCAGCAGCCCCAGGGGCAATCAGCCCCAGCATTTT. The encoded protein is CASSPRGNQPQHF. The variable domain in full, with the rest retrieved from reference TRBV7-2 and TRBJ1-5, is GAGVSQSPSNKVTEKGKDVELRCDPISGHTALYWYRQSLGQGLEFLIYFQGNSAPDKSGLPSDRFSAERTGGSVSTLTIQRTQQEDSAVYLCASSPRGNQPQHFGDGTRLSIL.

This sequence joins TRBV3-1 (or the pseudogene TRBV3-2) and TRBJ2-7; weak D call: TRBD1 (6 bases). V dropped 3 bases and J dropped 0 bases, with 12 bases sitting between them. The CDR3 length is 15 residues. Per the germline V gene, CDR1 is LGHDT and CDR2 is YNNKEL (reference sequence). The CDR3 reads CASSHTGQHSYEQYF. CDR3 nucleotide sequence: TGTGCCAGCAGCCATACCGGACAGCACTCCTACGAGCAGTACTTC.

This clone has only a few counts. V and J are TRBV5-5 and TRBJ1-1, with D unclear. The CDR3 has 13 amino acids. Trimming removed 0 bases from V and 7 bases from J, with 10 bases in between. CDR1 and CDR2 from the germline V gene are SGHKS and YYEKEE (reference sequence). CDR3 in DNA: TGTGCCAGCAGCTTGGGGCAGTCATATGAAGCTTTCTTT. It specifies CASSLGQSYEAFF.

This clone was recorded only once. The chain recombines TRBV7-6 with TRBJ2-3, with 8 bases matching TRBD1. Germline CDR1 SGHVS, CDR2 FNYEAQ. V shed 4 bases, J shed 5 bases, and the junction held 8 bases outside the gene matches. The CDR3 consists of 15 residues. CDR3 sequence: CASSSGQGRGDTQYF. Written as DNA, the CDR3 is TGTGCCAGCAGCTCCGGACAGGGAAGGGGAGATACGCAGTATTTT.

This rearrangement joins TRBV4-1 to TRBJ2-1, with a tentative D call TRBD2 (5 bases). Germline values: CDR1 MGHRA, CDR2 YSYEKL. This CDR3 has 14 amino acids. Trimming left V 8 bases short and J 4 bases short, with 15 bases between. CDR3 sequence: CASGPGRGYNEQFF. Here the CDR3 DNA reads TGCGCCAGCGGACCCGGCCGAGGGTACAATGAGCAGTTCTTC.

This chain connects TRBV28 to TRBJ1-1; 9 bases match TRBD1. Germline assignment: CDR1 MDHEN and CDR2 SYDVKM. V shed 1 base and J 8 bases; nucleotides not matched to a gene: 2. CDR3 length: 13 residues. CDR3: CASSLSGTGEAFF. CDR3 DNA sequence: TGTGCCAGCAGTTTATCCGGGACAGGGGAAGCTTTCTTT.

The rearrangement joins TRBV6-2 or TRBV6-3 to TRBJ2-4, with TRBD2 matching 8 bases. The J segment lost 6 bases and the V segment lost 4 bases, leaving 11 bases of the junction unmatched. This CDR3 has 16 amino acids. The germline V gene has CDR1 MNHEY and CDR2 SVGEGT. This chain's CDR3 is CASSWGLVYSLNIQYF. CDR3 sequence (DNA): TGTGCCAGCAGTTGGGGACTAGTTTATTCCCTAAACATTCAGTACTTC.

The rearrangement links TRBV7-6 to TRBJ1-2; TRBD1 is a possible D gene (6 bases). The ends were cut back, 1 base at V and 2 bases at J, with 11 bases in the middle. The CDR3 sequence is 15 residues long. Germline V lookup: CDR1 SGHVS, CDR2 FNYEAQ. CDR3: CASSLEGGLNYGYTF. The CDR3 region has the DNA TGTGCCAGCAGCTTAGAAGGGGGTTTGAACTATGGCTACACCTTC.

The chain combines TRBV6-2 or TRBV6-3 with TRBJ2-3; 8 bases match TRBD2. Germline CDR1 reads MNHEY; CDR2 reads SVGEGT. The trim removed 2 bases at V and 5 bases at J, leaving 15 bases unmatched. CDR3 length: 18 residues. CDR3: CASSYVTSEPGEEDTQYF. The CDR3 DNA reads as TGTGCCAGCAGTTACGTGACTAGCGAGCCAGGAGAAGAAGATACGCAGTATTTT.

The chain has TRBV6-2 or TRBV6-3 and TRBJ1-1; D is possibly TRBD1 (6 bases). V was cut by 2 bases and J by 1 base, with 20 bases left in between. The CDR3 is 18 residues long. Germline CDR1 is MNHEY and CDR2 is SVGEGT. CDR3 loop: CASSYRRALGAGNTEAFF. CDR3 DNA: TGTGCCAGCAGTTACCGACGGGCTTTGGGGGCTGGGAACACTGAAGCTTTCTTT.

The chain carries TRBV10-2 and TRBJ2-7; tentatively, D is TRBD2 (5 bases). The germline V and J ends were trimmed by 9 bases and 13 bases, with 19 bases remaining between them. CDR1 WSHSY and CDR2 SAAADI come from the germline V gene. The CDR3 extends over 11 amino acids. CDR3 sequence (DNA): TGCGCCAGTGCCCTTTCTGGAGGCATCTACTTC. It specifies CASALSGGIYF.

CDR3 protein: CASSYGSWEREEREQYV. For the CDR3, the DNA is TGTGCCAGCAGTTATGGATCCTGGGAGCGGGAGGAACGGGAGCAGTACGTC. This chain connects TRBV6-2 or TRBV6-3 to TRBJ2-7; 9 nucleotides agree with TRBD2. The V gene end was trimmed by 3 bases and the J gene end by 7 bases; junction bases not matched to a gene: 16. Per the germline V gene, CDR1 is MNHEY and CDR2 is SVGEGT. The CDR3 covers 17 residues.